This T cell receptor (beta chain) came from a study of CD8+CD57+ T cells in acquired aplastic anemia. Study-level information: When averaged, DNA from sorted CD4+ and CD8+ cells came to approximately 3.2 ug.

Note on this clonotype: Its antigen remains unknown.

Study results and limitations: For CD8+ Simpson's diversity, patients and controls showed no significant difference. Patients and controls shared around 30 CD8+ CDR3 sequences.

The template used for profiling TCR beta VDJ and CDR3 was genomic DNA. TCRdb called the reads again in MiXCR, with one record for every CDR3 protein. The sample has about 420,000 distinct CDR3 sequences; about two thirds are singletons. Sequencing was done on a sample of sorted CD4+, CD8+, or CD8+CD57+ T cells (not recorded which) from PBMCs. The TCR sequence derives from a human donor in good health, serving as a control.

The CDR3 reads CASSHGTGGPFGYTF. Written as DNA, the CDR3 is TGTGCCAGCAGCCATGGGACAGGGGGCCCATTTGGCTACACCTTC. The V call is TRBV25-1, the J call TRBJ1-2; 12 bases match TRBD1. Per germline, CDR1 MGHDK and CDR2 SYGVNS. V was pared by 6 bases and J by 7 bases, with 9 bases of the junction left unmatched. CDR3 length: 15 residues.